These 28 T cell receptor beta chains originate from one sample sequenced in a study of T-cell reconstitution after alpha-beta-depleted transplantation in children. TCRbeta library preparation incorporated unique molecular identifiers. TCRdb fed the PCR reads into MiXCR, producing one record per CDR3 protein. The sample comprises hundreds of thousands of distinct CDR3 sequences, about 15% of which are singletons, and 0.85% to 1.3% rests with the top ten. Material: PBMCs from the stem cell graft donor, obtained from the stem cell graft. These receptors came from a human donor who donated a stem cell graft to a child with acute myeloid leukemia.

This clonotype was observed at least ten times. The chain joins TRBV7-2 to TRBJ2-5, with D tentatively TRBD2 (5 bases). Germline loops: CDR1 SGHTA, CDR2 FQGNSA. Between the trimmed V and J ends, which lost 2 bases and 5 bases, there was a span of 21 bases. The CDR3 totals 17 residues. The CDR3, as DNA: TGTGCCAGCAGCTTAACCCGACTGGGAGTAACCGCGGAGACCCAGTACTTC. Its translation: CASSLTRLGVTAETQYF.

The sample holds a few counts of this clonotype. CDR3 nucleotides: TGTGCCAGCAGCGGTCTCGACAGGGGAACAGATACGCAGTATTTT. This encodes CASSGLDRGTDTQYF. V and J are TRBV7-9 and TRBJ2-3; 8 bases fit TRBD1. This CDR3 spans 15 amino acids. The ends lost 5 bases at V and 3 bases at J; junction bases unmatched: 7. Germline V gene lookup returns CDR1 SEHNR and CDR2 FQNEAQ (reference sequence).

A word on this clonotype: A clone one base away is much larger, so this may be a read error. J is TRBJ1-2 and V is TRBV12-3 or TRBV12-4; no clear D gene. This CDR3 spans 13 amino acids. In DNA, the CDR3 is TGTGGCAGCAGTTCTCAAGAAGCTAGCGGCTACACCTTC. Its translation is CGSSSQEASGYTF.

In regard to this clonotype: One base away lies a much larger clone, so this may be a sequencing read error. This chain connects TRBV7-3 to TRBJ2-3, with D possibly being TRBD1 (6 bases). Per the germline V gene, CDR1 is SGHTA and CDR2 is FQGTGA. The V gene lost 1 base and the J gene lost 1 base, with 6 bases spanning the gap. CDR3 length: 14 amino acids. The CDR3, as DNA: TGTGCCAGCAGCTTAAAGGGGGGCACAGATACGCAGTATTTT. Amino acid sequence: CASSLKGGTDTQYF.

This clonotype was observed many times. The rearrangement links TRBV5-5 to TRBJ1-5, with a tentative D call TRBD1 (6 bases). V was trimmed by 4 bases and J by 3 bases, leaving 14 bases between them. The CDR3 is 15 amino acids. CDR1 is SGHKS, CDR2 YYEKEE, per germline (reference sequence). CDR3 DNA: TGTGCCAGCAGCCCGATCGGGGGCATCAATCAGCCCCAGCATTTT. Translated: CASSPIGGINQPQHF.

This clonotype was recorded at least ten times. The chain uses TRBV29-1 and TRBJ2-2; D not resolved. V was trimmed by 2 bases and J by 6 bases, leaving 7 bases between them. CDR3 size: 12 residues. Germline V gives CDR1 SQVTM, CDR2 ANQGSEA. CDR3 DNA sequence: TGCAGCGTTGAACGTGGTGCCGGGGAGCTGTTTTTT. It yields the protein CSVERGAGELFF.

The J gene is TRBJ1-6, the V gene TRBV20-1; a weak D match, TRBD1 (6 bases). Germline V gene sequence: CDR1 DFQATT, CDR2 SNEGSKA (reference sequence). The CDR3 has 15 amino acids. DNA for the CDR3: TGCAGAGCTCTAATGCCGGGACAAAAAAATTCACCCCTCCACTTT. Translated, it gives CRALMPGQKNSPLHF.

The chain has TRBV20-1 and TRBJ2-5; 10 positions match TRBD2. The CDR3 runs 14 residues. CDR1 and CDR2 (germline): DFQATT, SNEGSKA (reference sequence). After removal of 4 bases from V and 7 bases from J, the junction contained 9 bases not matched to a gene. The CDR3: CSATSAGGEATQYF. The DNA for the CDR3 is TGCAGTGCTACCTCAGCGGGGGGGGAAGCGACCCAGTACTTC.

This clonotype was counted ten times or more. V and J are TRBV5-5 and TRBJ2-1; 8 nucleotides agree with TRBD1. Germline values: CDR1 SGHKS, CDR2 YYEKEE (reference sequence). CDR3 length: 15 amino acids. V gave up 2 bases and J gave up 4 bases; unmatched junction bases: 5. For the CDR3, the DNA is TGTGCCAGCAGCTTAATAACAGGGGGGTACAATGAGCAGTTCTTC. As protein: CASSLITGGYNEQFF.

A few counts support this clonotype. The J gene is TRBJ2-2, the V gene TRBV4-3; no reliable D call. From germline, CDR1 is LGHNA and CDR2 YSLEER. Trimming stripped 0 bases from V and 0 bases from J, with 11 bases between. CDR3 length: 17 residues. CDR3 residues: CASSQDVGMTNTGELFF. CDR3 bases: TGCGCCAGCAGCCAAGATGTTGGCATGACGAACACCGGGGAGCTGTTTTTT.

This clonotype was counted a few times. The genes are TRBV27 and TRBJ2-2; D is tentatively TRBD1 or TRBD2 (6 bases each). The germline CDR1 and CDR2 sequences are MNHEY and SMNVEV (reference sequence). This CDR3 is built from 17 residues. Trimming removed 5 bases at V and 3 bases at J, with 19 bases between. The CDR3 DNA reads TGTGCCAGCAGTCCCCAAGGGAGAGGGGGGCACACCGGGGAGCTGTTTTTT. It yields the protein CASSPQGRGGHTGELFF.

In this sample, this clonotype turned up many times. The chain employs TRBV6-5 and TRBJ1-2; D remains unclear. The CDR3 extends over 12 amino acids. The germline V gene encodes CDR1 MNHEY and CDR2 SVGAGI. With 4 bases removed from V and 5 bases from J, the gap between germline ends came to 8 bases. The CDR3: CASSSPGYGYTF. The CDR3 DNA sequence: TGTGCCAGCAGTTCTCCGGGGTATGGCTACACCTTC.

This clonotype showed up just a few times. The rearrangement joins TRBV4-1 to TRBJ1-1; TRBD1 aligns across 7 bases. The CDR3 has 17 residues. V lost 4 bases, J lost 0 bases, and 11 bases stayed unmatched. Germline V lookup: CDR1 MGHRA, CDR2 YSYEKL. Here the CDR3 DNA reads TGCGCCAGCAGCCTGGGGACAGTGAAGAGCATGAACACTGAAGCTTTCTTT. Translation: CASSLGTVKSMNTEAFF.

This clonotype showed up just a few times. The chain employs TRBV7-2 and TRBJ1-1, with no clear D. CDR1 and CDR2 (germline): SGHTA, FQGNSA. The CDR3 loop spans 15 amino acids. V was trimmed by 2 bases and J by 0 bases, leaving 10 bases between them. CDR3 sequence reads: CASSLSPLLNTEAFF. CDR3 nucleotides: TGTGCCAGCAGCTTAAGTCCCCTTTTGAACACTGAAGCTTTCTTT.

This clonotype was picked up a small number of times. The rearrangement joins TRBV20-1 to TRBJ1-2; 7 bases line up with TRBD1. CDR3 length: 12 amino acids. Per germline, CDR1 DFQATT and CDR2 SNEGSKA (reference sequence). V was clipped by 6 bases and J by 6 bases; unmatched bases: 7. The CDR3 region is CSAPQGSHGYTF. The CDR3, as DNA: TGCAGTGCGCCACAGGGGAGCCATGGCTACACCTTC.

There are many counts of this clonotype. The rearrangement links TRBV20-1 to TRBJ2-2; no reliable D call. This CDR3 is 14 amino acids long. Germline V lookup: CDR1 DFQATT, CDR2 SNEGSKA (reference sequence). V dropped 0 bases and J dropped 3 bases, with 8 bases sitting between them. The CDR3: CSAREAAHTGELFF. CDR3 DNA sequence: TGCAGTGCTAGAGAAGCAGCGCACACCGGGGAGCTGTTTTTT.

The chain employs TRBV7-2 and TRBJ2-4; a possible D gene is TRBD2 (6 bases). Germline V gives CDR1 SGHTA, CDR2 FQGNSA. The CDR3 sequence is 16 residues long. V shed 3 bases and J shed 0 bases, with 12 bases lying between them. The CDR3 DNA is TGTGCCAGCAGCTTCGGCGGGGCCCTAGCCAAAAACATTCAGTACTTC. Translating it yields CASSFGGALAKNIQYF.

About this clonotype: Possible read error: a much larger clone is one base away. The chain carries TRBV6-1 and TRBJ1-3, with D maybe TRBD1 (6 bases). Germline loops: CDR1 MNHNS, CDR2 SASEGT. This CDR3 contains 17 residues. The CDR3, as DNA: TGTGTCAGCCTCACGCGGACAGCCTCTTACTCTGGAAACACCATATATTTT. Protein sequence: CVSLTRTASYSGNTIYF.

The chain employs TRBV11-3 and TRBJ2-5; D gene ambiguous. The germline V gene encodes CDR1 SGHNT and CDR2 YENEEA. The CDR3 totals 15 residues. Trimming left V 3 bases short and J 7 bases short, with 18 bases between. CDR3 protein: CASSFSAVRVGTQYF. The CDR3, as DNA: TGTGCCAGCAGCTTCTCTGCCGTCCGGGTGGGGACCCAGTACTTC.

This clonotype was recorded many times. The J gene is TRBJ2-1, the V gene TRBV20-1; 10 positions match TRBD1. The CDR3 extends over 14 amino acids. Germline V gives CDR1 DFQATT, CDR2 SNEGSKA (reference sequence). The V and J ends lost 1 base and 10 bases, in that order; junction bases with no gene match: 7. CDR3: CSARVRQGAGEQFF. The CDR3 region has the DNA TGCAGTGCTAGAGTCCGACAGGGGGCAGGGGAGCAGTTCTTC.

This clonotype was picked up many times. This sequence joins TRBV7-8 and TRBJ2-5; 7 positions agree with TRBD1. This CDR3 region has 15 residues. V dropped 6 bases and J dropped 5; count of bases not matched to a gene: 12. CDR1 and CDR2 (germline): SGHVS, FQNEAQ. The CDR3 DNA is TGTGCCAGCAGACGAGACAGGGTTGTGGTGGAGACCCAGTACTTC. Encoded protein: CASRRDRVVVETQYF. The variable domain in full, with the rest retrieved from reference TRBV7-8 and TRBJ2-5, is GAGVSQSPRYKVAKRGQDVALRCDPISGHVSLFWYQQALGQGPEFLTYFQNEAQLDKSGLPSDRFFAERPEGSVSTLKIQRTQQEDSAVYLCASRRDRVVVETQYFGPGTRLLVL.

The chain uses TRBV27 and TRBJ1-1, with D unresolved. Looked up from germline, CDR1 is MNHEY and CDR2 is SMNVEV (reference sequence). The germline V and J ends were trimmed by 9 bases and 1 base, with 9 bases remaining between them. This CDR3 has 12 residues. The chain's CDR3 is CASGQPNTEAFF. In nucleotides, the CDR3 is TGTGCCAGTGGGCAGCCGAACACTGAAGCTTTCTTT.

A note on this clonotype: Relative to the germline gene, one junction end is altered; a read error may explain this. As DNA, the CDR3 is TGTGACAGCAGCTTAACTCGCGAGCAGTACTTC. This codes for CDSSLTREQYF. The chain couples TRBV7-2 to TRBJ2-7; D is ambiguous. Germline V lookup: CDR1 SGHTA, CDR2 FQGNSA. The CDR3 spans 11 residues. The complete variable domain, with remaining parts taken from reference TRBV7-2 and TRBJ2-7, reads GAGVSQSPSNKVTEKGKDVELRCDPISGHTALYWYRQSLGQGLEFLIYFQGNSAPDKSGLPSDRFSAERTGGSVSTLTIQRTQQEDSAVYLCDSSLTREQYFGPGTRLTVT.

This clonotype was observed at least ten times. This chain connects TRBV5-6 to TRBJ2-3; 11 bases agree with TRBD1. The CDR3 has 16 amino acids. Germline V CDR1 and CDR2: SGHDT, YYEEEE. V was pared by 4 bases and J by 3 bases, with 7 bases of the junction left unmatched. As DNA, the CDR3 is TGTGCCAGCAGCCCAGGACAGGGGGCATGGACAGATACGCAGTATTTT. It translates to CASSPGQGAWTDTQYF.

This chain joins TRBV28 and TRBJ2-7, with 7 positions matching TRBD1. This CDR3 spans 13 amino acids. The V gene's germline CDR1 is MDHEN and CDR2 SYDVKM. The V segment lost 4 bases and the J segment 9 bases; nucleotides outside the gene matches: 9. The CDR3 loop reads CASSSGTVPRQYF. The CDR3 region has the DNA TGTGCCAGCAGTTCCGGGACAGTCCCAAGGCAGTACTTC.

V gene TRBV27 combines with J gene TRBJ1-1, with D possibly TRBD1 on 5 matching bases. The CDR3 contains 17 residues. Trimming took 4 bases from V and 1 from J, leaving 19 bases between them. The germline gives CDR1 MNHEY, CDR2 SMNVEV (reference sequence). The CDR3 DNA reads TGTGCCAGCAGTTATAAGGTCTCCAGGGTGGGGAACACTGAAGCTTTCTTT. This sequence encodes CASSYKVSRVGNTEAFF.

Many counts were recorded for this clonotype. V gene TRBV12-5 combines with J gene TRBJ1-1; a weak D match, TRBD1 (5 bases). CDR1 is LGHNT and CDR2 is FRNRAP in the germline V gene. V dropped 6 bases and J dropped 5 bases, with 16 bases sitting between them. The CDR3 runs to 14 residues. For the CDR3, the DNA is TGTGCTAGTGGAACATATGGGGGTAATACTGAAGCTTTCTTT. It is translated as CASGTYGGNTEAFF.

The rearrangement uses TRBV5-6 and TRBJ2-1, with a possible D match to TRBD1 (5 bases). Trimming stripped 0 bases from V and 7 bases from J, with 8 bases between. CDR3 length: 13 amino acids. CDR1 SGHDT and CDR2 YYEEEE come from the germline V gene. In DNA form, the CDR3 reads TGTGCCAGCAGCTTGGCCAGGGCAAATGAGCAGTTCTTC. It codes for CASSLARANEQFF. The entire variable domain, with the rest obtained from reference TRBV5-6 and TRBJ2-1, is as follows: DAGVTQSPTHLIKTRGQQVTLRCSPKSGHDTVSWYQQALGQGPQFIFQYYEEEERQRGNFPDRFSGHQFPNYSSELNVNALLLGDSALYLCASSLARANEQFFGPGTRLTVL.